One and the same sample provided the 10 T cell receptor beta chains below, sequenced in a study of breast tumors, draining lymph nodes, adjacent tissues. Breast cancer patients provided tissue from their axillary draining lymph nodes. TCRdb itself ran the multiplex PCR reads through MiXCR, one entry per CDR3 protein. The data contain under 350,000 distinct CDR3 sequences, around 30% of them singletons. The sample taken for sequencing was axillary lymph node tissue. The receptors shown here come from a female donor with breast cancer. Some clones in this sample may be carry-over from other donors' samples.

At least ten counts were recorded for this clonotype. CDR3 residues: CSAIAGVGETQYF. Here the CDR3 DNA reads TGCAGTGCAATAGCGGGAGTCGGGGAGACCCAGTACTTC. V gene TRBV20-1 combines with J gene TRBJ2-5; TRBD2 matches 9 bases. The germline gives CDR1 DFQATT, CDR2 SNEGSKA (reference sequence). This CDR3 is 13 amino acids long. Losses at the gene ends were 6 bases for V and 5 bases for J; bases not matched to a gene: 7.

This clonotype was counted many times. The chain recombines TRBV24-1 with TRBJ1-4, with D uncertain. Germline assignment: CDR1 KGHDR and CDR2 SFDVKD. CDR3 length equals 15 residues. V gave up 3 bases and J gave up 4 bases, with 11 bases separating them. Here the CDR3 reads CATSDPRRGNEKLFF. The CDR3 DNA follows: TGTGCCACCAGTGATCCGAGACGCGGTAATGAAAAACTGTTTTTT.

Turning to this clonotype: A much larger clone lies a single base off, so this may be a read error. The rearrangement joins TRBV7-6 to TRBJ2-1, with TRBD2 matching over 16 bases. The CDR3 sequence is 18 residues long. From germline, CDR1 is SGHVS and CDR2 FNYEAQ. CDR3 bases: TGTGCCAGCAGCTCGGGACTAGCGGGAGGGCGCTCCCACAATGAGCAGTTCTTC. This codes for CASSSGLAGGRSHNEQFF. The variable domain in full, completed from reference TRBV7-6 and TRBJ2-1, reads GAGVSQSPRYKVTKRGQDVALRCDPISGHVSLYWYRQALGQGPEFLTYFNYEAQQDKSGLPNDRFSAERPEGSISTLTIQRTEQRDSAMYRCASSSGLAGGRSHNEQFFGPGTRLTVL.

As regards this clonotype: Because the CDR3's place on the DNA is in doubt, the DNA is left out and the CDR3 is given as listed by TCRdb. The V gene is TRBV7-6, the J gene TRBJ2-2; the table calls TRBD2, which could not be checked here. The germline V gene encodes CDR1 SGHVS and CDR2 FNYEAQ. Both ends counted, the CDR3 spans 20 residues. The CDR3 is CASSIYLCSAAGGNTGELFF.

This clonotype was seen ten or more times. This chain links TRBV10-1 with TRBJ1-6; no clear D. CDR1 is WNHNN, CDR2 SYGVQD, per germline (reference sequence). The CDR3 covers 13 residues. The V end was cut by 6 bases, the J end by 10 bases, with 13 bases between. The CDR3 loop reads CASSLGSRSPLHF. The CDR3 DNA sequence: TGCGCCAGCAGCCTCGGATCGAGATCACCCCTCCACTTT.

In DNA, the CDR3 is TGTGCCAGCTCACCCATAGGACAGAACTCTGGGGCCAACGTCCTGACTTTC. This gives the protein CASSPIGQNSGANVLTF. The V gene is TRBV18, the J gene TRBJ2-6; maybe TRBD1 (6 bases). The CDR3 sequence is 17 residues long. The ends were cut back, 3 bases at V and 0 bases at J, with 12 bases in the middle. Germline assignment: CDR1 KGHSH and CDR2 LQKENI.

J is TRBJ2-3 and V is TRBV18; no clear D. The V gene lost 3 bases and the J gene lost 4 bases, with 11 bases spanning the gap. The CDR3 has 14 amino acids. The germline gives CDR1 KGHSH, CDR2 LQKENI. CDR3 amino acids: CASSPTPGADTQYF. CDR3 nucleotides: TGTGCCAGCTCACCGACACCGGGCGCAGATACGCAGTATTTT.

The chain joins TRBV9 to TRBJ1-2; 7 nucleotides match TRBD1. The CDR3 runs 14 residues. CDR1 and CDR2 (germline): SGDLS, YYNGEE. Trimming at V came to 4 bases and at J to 0 bases, leaving 3 bases not matched to a gene. The CDR3 here is CASSMGTANYGYTF. The CDR3 DNA follows: TGTGCCAGCAGCATGGGGACAGCTAACTATGGCTACACCTTC.

The J gene is TRBJ1-2, the V gene TRBV4-3; no reliable D call. Trimming pared 1 base from V and 0 bases from J, leaving 9 bases between. CDR3 size: 15 residues. Per the germline V gene, CDR1 is LGHNA and CDR2 is YSLEER. This CDR3 is CASSQGTAANYGYTF. The CDR3 DNA sequence: TGCGCCAGCAGCCAAGGGACGGCAGCTAACTATGGCTACACCTTC.

This clonotype appeared many times. V usage is TRBV5-6 and J usage is TRBJ1-2; possibly TRBD1 for D (5 bases). The CDR3 is 15 amino acids. With 2 bases removed from V and 8 bases from J, the gap between germline ends came to 19 bases. Looked up from germline, CDR1 is SGHDT and CDR2 is YYEEEE. The CDR3 region is CASSFSGSQAVGYTF. DNA for the CDR3: TGTGCCAGCAGCTTTTCAGGGTCACAGGCGGTCGGCTACACCTTC.